What follows are 15 T cell receptor beta chains derived from one specimen sequenced in a study of Graves' ophthalmopathy and Graves' hyperthyroidism. RNA transcripts yielded amplified TCR beta CDR3 regions. Scientists carried out first-round RT-PCR using HTBI primers and then a second-round multiplex PCR. TCRdb passed the multiplex PCR reads through MiXCR, listing each CDR3 protein once. The sample records 1 million to 1.3 million distinct CDR3 sequences, about 36% being singletons. Sequencing was carried out using peripheral blood or thyroid tissue (not recorded which). Receptors originate from an adult man with Graves' hyperthyroidism.

This clonotype appeared many times. The CDR3 region has the DNA TGCAGTGCAGGGGGGGCACAGCCCCAGCATTTT. Translating it yields CSAGGAQPQHF. The genes are TRBV20-1 and TRBJ1-5, with D possibly TRBD1 on 6 matching bases. V dropped 6 bases and J dropped 7 bases, with 10 bases sitting between them. Germline V gene lookup returns CDR1 DFQATT and CDR2 SNEGSKA (reference sequence). CDR3 length: 11 amino acids.

The J gene is TRBJ2-2, the V gene TRBV24-1; D may be TRBD2 (5 bases). The CDR3 covers 13 residues. Germline lookup yields CDR1 KGHDR and CDR2 SFDVKD. Trimming took 9 bases from V and 3 from J, leaving 10 bases between them. For the CDR3, the DNA is TGTGCCACCGGAGGTAAGGACACCGGGGAGCTGTTTTTT. Its protein is CATGGKDTGELFF.

The chain is built from TRBV5-4 and TRBJ2-7, with 8 bases aligning to TRBD1. The CDR3 covers 14 residues. The V gene end was trimmed by 0 bases and the J gene end by 3 bases; junction bases not matched to a gene: 2. Germline lookup yields CDR1 SGHNT and CDR2 YYREEE (reference sequence). CDR3 DNA: TGTGCCAGCAGCTTGGGGGACAGGAACTACGAGCAGTACTTC. It translates to CASSLGDRNYEQYF.

The chain is built from TRBV19 and TRBJ1-5; 9 bases fit TRBD1. This CDR3 is 14 amino acids long. The germline CDR1 and CDR2 sequences are LNHDA and SQIVND (reference sequence). Trimming took 4 bases from V and 11 from J; bases not matched to a gene: 9. The CDR3 DNA follows: TGTGCCAGTAGTAGGACAGGGGCGGGAGAGACCCAGCATTTT. This codes for CASSRTGAGETQHF.

Comments on this clonotype: One junction end disagrees with the germline gene, perhaps due to a read error. The chain is built from TRBV24-1 and TRBJ2-2; 10 positions agree with TRBD1. This CDR3 has 16 residues. Per the germline V gene, CDR1 is KGHDR and CDR2 is SFDVKD. The CDR3 DNA is TGTGCCAGCAGTTCCTGGACAGGGGGGTACACCGGGGAGCTGTTTTTT. This sequence encodes CASSSWTGGYTGELFF.

The sample holds many counts of this clonotype. The genes are TRBV25-1 and TRBJ2-5; weak D call: TRBD2 (5 bases). The CDR3 runs 13 residues. With 4 bases removed from V and 4 bases from J, the gap between germline ends came to 10 bases. The germline CDR1 and CDR2 sequences are MGHDK and SYGVNS. CDR3 sequence reads: CASSVTGRETQYF. CDR3 nucleotide sequence: TGTGCCAGCAGTGTTACGGGGAGAGAGACCCAGTACTTC.

This clonotype has a single count. The J gene is TRBJ1-1, the V gene TRBV20-1; D unclear. V was cut by 0 bases and J by 1 base, with 15 bases left in between. Germline CDR1 and CDR2: DFQATT and SNEGSKA (reference sequence). This CDR3 has 16 residues. Written as DNA, the CDR3 is TGCAGTGCTAGAGACTTTCATCAGGCCACGAACACTGAAGCTTTCTTT. Protein product: CSARDFHQATNTEAFF.

This clonotype was seen just once. V and J are TRBV7-8 and TRBJ2-7, with D perhaps assigned TRBD1 or TRBD2 (5 bases each). This CDR3 region has 14 residues. V was clipped by 8 bases and J by 1 base, with 15 bases between them. Germline V gene data show CDR1 as SGHVS and CDR2 as FQNEAQ. The CDR3 sequence: CASGPRDGSYEQYF. The CDR3 region has the DNA TGTGCCAGCGGCCCCCGGGACGGGTCCTACGAGCAGTACTTC.

Ten or more counts support this clonotype. The chain joins TRBV13 to TRBJ1-2; D not resolved. The CDR3 spans 14 residues. Germline V lookup: CDR1 PRHDT, CDR2 FYEKMQ (reference sequence). Trimming took 0 bases from V and 4 from J, leaving 9 bases between them. The CDR3 reads CASSLGLISYGYTF. DNA for the CDR3: TGTGCCAGCAGCTTAGGTCTAATCTCCTATGGCTACACCTTC.

In regard to this clonotype: This may be a read error, as it is one base from a much larger clone. The chain carries TRBV29-1 and TRBJ2-7, with D perhaps matching TRBD1 (6 bases). In germline, CDR1 is SQVTM, CDR2 ANQGSEA. The CDR3 loop spans 12 amino acids. V dropped 8 bases and J dropped 6 bases, with 17 bases sitting between them. DNA of the CDR3: TGCAGCTGTAAAACAGGGACCTGCGAGCAGTACTTC. Its translation is CSCKTGTCEQYF.

This clonotype was seen at least ten times. The V call is TRBV20-1, the J call TRBJ2-5, with D perhaps assigned TRBD1 or TRBD2 (5 bases each). The CDR3 is 14 residues long. Deletions cut 4 bases from V and 7 bases from J, with 19 bases between. Germline V gene data show CDR1 as DFQATT and CDR2 as SNEGSKA (reference sequence). The CDR3 nucleotides are TGCAGTGCTACCTTCACGCGGATTGGGGGGACCCAGTACTTC. Translating gives CSATFTRIGGTQYF.

This clonotype showed up just once. V gene TRBV7-9 combines with J gene TRBJ2-5; unclear D gene. The germline gives CDR1 SEHNR, CDR2 FQNEAQ (reference sequence). CDR3 length equals 16 residues. Trimming stripped 5 bases from V and 0 bases from J, with 16 bases between. CDR3 coding DNA: TGTGCCAGCAGCATAGACGGTCCCTGGTACCAAGAGACCCAGTACTTC. Translation gives CASSIDGPWYQETQYF. The full variable domain, completed using reference TRBV7-9 and TRBJ2-5, is DTGVSQNPRHKITKRGQNVTFRCDPISEHNRLYWYRQTLGQGPEFLTYFQNEAQLEKSRLLSDRFSAERPKGSFSTLEIQRTEQGDSAMYLCASSIDGPWYQETQYFGPGTRLLVL.

The V and J genes are TRBV6-2 or TRBV6-3 and TRBJ2-7; 7 bases map to TRBD2. The CDR3 length is 16 residues. CDR1 and CDR2 (germline): MNHEY, SVGEGT. Unmatched junction bases numbered 10, after V lost 4 bases and J lost 1 base. The CDR3 DNA reads as TGTGCCAGCAGTTGGGGATGGGGGGGTTCATCCTACGAGCAGTACTTC. The encoded protein is CASSWGWGGSSYEQYF.

The rearrangement uses TRBV10-3 and TRBJ2-5, with 9 bases lining up with TRBD2. The CDR3 has 15 residues. Germline V gives CDR1 ENHRY, CDR2 SYGVKD. The J segment lost 5 bases and the V segment lost 11 bases, leaving 15 bases of the junction unmatched. CDR3 sequence (DNA): TGTGCCGCAAATACCCCTAGCGGGATGGGGGAGACCCAGTACTTC. Protein product: CAANTPSGMGETQYF.

This clonotype occurred many times. The gene calls are TRBV5-5 and TRBJ1-4, with D perhaps TRBD1 (5 bases). With 4 bases removed from V and 14 bases from J, the gap between germline ends came to 15 bases. The CDR3 length is 12 residues. The germline CDR1 and CDR2 sequences are SGHKS and YYEKEE (reference sequence). CDR3: CASSPGARGLFF. CDR3 DNA sequence: TGTGCCAGCAGCCCCGGAGCCCGGGGCCTGTTTTTT.